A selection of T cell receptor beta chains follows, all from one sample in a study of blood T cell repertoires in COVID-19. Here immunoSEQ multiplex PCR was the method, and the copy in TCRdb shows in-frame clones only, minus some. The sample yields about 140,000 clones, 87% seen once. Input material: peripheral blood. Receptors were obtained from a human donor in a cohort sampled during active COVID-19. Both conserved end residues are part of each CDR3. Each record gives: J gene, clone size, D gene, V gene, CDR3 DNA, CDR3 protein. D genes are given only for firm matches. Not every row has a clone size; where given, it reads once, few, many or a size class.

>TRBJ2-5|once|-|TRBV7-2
TGTGCCAGCAGCTTAGCGGGAACAGGCGCCTGGGGCGTGGGGGGGACCCAGTACTTC
CASSLAGTGAWGVGGTQYF
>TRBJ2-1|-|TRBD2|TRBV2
TGTGCCAGCAGTGAAGGGGTAGCGGGGGCCCAGTTCTTC
CASSEGVAGAQFF
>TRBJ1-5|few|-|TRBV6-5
TGTGCCAGCAGAGAGGGATATAGCAATCAGCCCCAGCATTTT
CASREGYSNQPQHF
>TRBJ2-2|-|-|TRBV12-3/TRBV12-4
TGTGCCAGCAGTTTAAGGGGGAGCGGGGAGCTGTTTTTT
CASSLRGSGELFF
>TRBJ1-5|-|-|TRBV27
TGTGCCAGCAGTTTATCTTGGGCAGGGAATCAGCCCCAGCATTTT
CASSLSWAGNQPQHF
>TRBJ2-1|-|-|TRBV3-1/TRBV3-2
TGTGCCAGCAGCCAAGATTTGGTAGCCTACAATGAGCAGTTCTTC
CASSQDLVAYNEQFF
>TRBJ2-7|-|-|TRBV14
TGTGCCAGCAGCCAACGTCGTGACAGAACCTACGAGCAGTACTTC
CASSQRRDRTYEQYF
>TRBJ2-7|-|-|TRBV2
TGTGCCAGCAGTTTTGGTAGCAGGGTATACGAGCAGTACTTC
CASSFGSRVYEQYF
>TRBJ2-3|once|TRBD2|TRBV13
TGTGCCAGCAGCTTAGTGGGACTAGCTGTTCTATTTCCAGATACGCAGTATTTT
CASSLVGLAVLFPDTQYF
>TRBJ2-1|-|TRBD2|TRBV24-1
TGTGCCACCAGTGATTTACTAGCGGGAGTTGAGCAGTTCTTC
CATSDLLAGVEQFF
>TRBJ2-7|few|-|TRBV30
TGTGCCTGGAGTGTCTCGGCCATGGGTTCGGGGTACGAGCAGTACTTC
CAWSVSAMGSGYEQYF
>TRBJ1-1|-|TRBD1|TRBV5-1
TGCGCCAGCAGCAAGACAGGGGGGGTGAACACTGAAGCTTTCTTT
CASSKTGGVNTEAFF
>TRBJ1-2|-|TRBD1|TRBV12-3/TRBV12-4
TGTGCCAGCAGCCCCGGGACAGACTATGGCTACACCTTC
CASSPGTDYGYTF
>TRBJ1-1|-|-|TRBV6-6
TGTGCCAGCAGTTACGGTGGGCAGTACACTGAAGCTTTCTTT
CASSYGGQYTEAFF
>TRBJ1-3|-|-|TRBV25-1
TGTGCCAGCAGTGAATATAGAGGGGGAAGTGGTGGAAACACCATATATTTT
CASSEYRGGSGGNTIYF
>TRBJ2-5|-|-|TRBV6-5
TGTGCCAGCAGTAAACAGGGTGGTGTACAAGAGACCCAGTACTTC
CASSKQGGVQETQYF
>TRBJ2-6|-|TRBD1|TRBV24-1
TGTGCCACCAGTGATCCCTACAGGGGACCCAACGTCCTGACTTTC
CATSDPYRGPNVLTF
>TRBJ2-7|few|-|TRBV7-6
TGTGCCAGCAGCTTAGAAACGGGTATTGCCTACGAGCAGTACTTC
CASSLETGIAYEQYF
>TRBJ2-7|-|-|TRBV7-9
TGTGCCAGCAGCGCGAGCGGATTATACGAGCAGTACTTC
CASSASGLYEQYF
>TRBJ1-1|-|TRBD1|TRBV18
TGTGCCAGCTCACTAGCGACAGGGGCCACTGAAGCTTTCTTT
CASSLATGATEAFF
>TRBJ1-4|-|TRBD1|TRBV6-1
TGTGCCAGCAGTGACAGGGGGGAAAAACTGTTTTTT
CASSDRGEKLFF
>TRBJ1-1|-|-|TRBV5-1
TGCGCCAGCAGCCCTCCCCGGGGGGATGTGGACACTGAAGCTTTCTTT
CASSPPRGDVDTEAFF